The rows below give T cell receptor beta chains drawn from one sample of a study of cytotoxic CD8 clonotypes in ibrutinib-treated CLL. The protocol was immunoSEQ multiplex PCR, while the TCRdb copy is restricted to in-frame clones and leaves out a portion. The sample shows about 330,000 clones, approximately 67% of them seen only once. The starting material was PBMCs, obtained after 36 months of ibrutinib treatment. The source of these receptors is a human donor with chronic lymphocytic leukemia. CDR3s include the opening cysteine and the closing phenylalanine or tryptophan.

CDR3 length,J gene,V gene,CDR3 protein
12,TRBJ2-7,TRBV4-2,CASSQPNYEQYF
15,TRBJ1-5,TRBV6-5,CASSLTGVGNQPQHF
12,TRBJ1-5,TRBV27,CASTDTRQPQHF
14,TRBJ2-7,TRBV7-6,CASSLGASGYEQYF
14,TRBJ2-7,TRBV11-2,CASSLAGYSYEQYF
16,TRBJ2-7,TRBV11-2,CASSLARTGGRYEQYF
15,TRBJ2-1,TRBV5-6,CASSLGVSSYNEQFF
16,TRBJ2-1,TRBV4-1,CASSQRKDRYYNEQFF
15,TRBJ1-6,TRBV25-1,CASSESRWFGSPLHF
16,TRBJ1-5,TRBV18,CASSRRGQISNQPQHF
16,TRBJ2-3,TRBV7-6,CASSRQPGLESDTQYF
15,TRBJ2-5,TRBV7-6,CASSSPHRDRETQYF
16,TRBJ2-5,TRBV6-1,CASSALLDGGDETQYF
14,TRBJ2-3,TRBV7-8,CASRSGASTDTQYF
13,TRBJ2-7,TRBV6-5,CASSFGERWEQYF
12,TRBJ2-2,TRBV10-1,CASSESDGELFF
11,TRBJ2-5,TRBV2,CASSDGETQYF
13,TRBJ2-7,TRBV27,CASSLRQGTRQYF
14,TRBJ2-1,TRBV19,CASSVRDFGDEQFF
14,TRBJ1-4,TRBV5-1,CASSRGGTNEKLFF
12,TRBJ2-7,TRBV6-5,CASSYWVYEQYF
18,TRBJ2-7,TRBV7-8,CASRRQGLGTSGPYEQYF
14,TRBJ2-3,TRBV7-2,CASSLADHTDTQYF
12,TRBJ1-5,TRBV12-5,CASGLGIQPQHF
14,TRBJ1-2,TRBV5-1,CASSLGQGGYGYTF
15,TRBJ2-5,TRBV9,CASSVAGDSQETQYF
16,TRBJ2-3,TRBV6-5,CASSYDLGLSTDTQYF
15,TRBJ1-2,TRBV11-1,CASSLAGGFGYGYTF
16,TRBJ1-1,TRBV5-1,CASSYLQGTKDTEAFF
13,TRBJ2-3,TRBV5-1,CASGGRGTDTQYF
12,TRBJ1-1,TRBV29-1,CSVGRVGTEAFF
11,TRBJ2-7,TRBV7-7,CASLGGHEQYF
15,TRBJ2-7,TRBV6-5,CASRRQPTLSYEQYF
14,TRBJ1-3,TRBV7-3,CASSFGDFGNTIYF
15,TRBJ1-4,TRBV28,CASRRGGRNNEKLFF
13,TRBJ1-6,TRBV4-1,CASSPKYNSPLHF
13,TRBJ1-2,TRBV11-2,CASSLAQLYGYTF
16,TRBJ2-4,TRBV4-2,CASSPVSVLSKNIQYF
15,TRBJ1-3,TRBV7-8,CASSLGGTAGNTIYF
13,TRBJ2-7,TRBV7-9,CASSLAPGSVQYF
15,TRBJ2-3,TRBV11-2,CASSSQRRGTDTQYF
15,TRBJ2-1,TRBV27,CASSPISGSYNEQFF
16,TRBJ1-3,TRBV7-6,CASSAEPRYSGNTIYF